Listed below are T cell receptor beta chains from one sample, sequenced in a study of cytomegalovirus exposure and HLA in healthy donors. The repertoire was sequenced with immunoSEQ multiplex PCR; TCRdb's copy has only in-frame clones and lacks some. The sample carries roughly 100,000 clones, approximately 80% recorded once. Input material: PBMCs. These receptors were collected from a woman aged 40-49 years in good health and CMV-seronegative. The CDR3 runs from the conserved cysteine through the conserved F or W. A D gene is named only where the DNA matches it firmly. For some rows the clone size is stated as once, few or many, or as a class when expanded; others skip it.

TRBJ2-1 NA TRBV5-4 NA TGTGCCAGCAGCTTGGGCGTCGATGAGCAGTTCTTC CASSLGVDEQFF
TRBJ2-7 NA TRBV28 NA TGTGCCAGCAGTTTGGTTCCAGCGAGCGAGCAGTACTTC CASSLVPASEQYF
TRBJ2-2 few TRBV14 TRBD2 TGTGCCAGCAGCCTCCGTGCGGGAGAGAACACCGGGGAGCTGTTTTTT CASSLRAGENTGELFF
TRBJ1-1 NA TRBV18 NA TGTGCCAGCTCACCAAACGCCGGACAGAACACTGAAGCTTTCTTT CASSPNAGQNTEAFF
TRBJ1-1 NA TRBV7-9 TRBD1 TGTGCCAGCAGCTTGGACAGGACCTACACTGAAGCTTTCTTT CASSLDRTYTEAFF
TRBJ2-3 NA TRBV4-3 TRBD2 TGCGCCAGCAGCCAAGACGGATTAGCGGGAGGTCGCACAGATACGCAGTATTTT CASSQDGLAGGRTDTQYF
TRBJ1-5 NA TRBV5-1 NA TGCGCCAGCAGCTGGGGGGGGGAAGATCAGCCCCAGCATTTT CASSWGGEDQPQHF
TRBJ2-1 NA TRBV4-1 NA TGCGCCAGCAGCCAAATTCAAAGGGCGGGCCTACACTACAATGAGCAGTTCTTC CASSQIQRAGLHYNEQFF
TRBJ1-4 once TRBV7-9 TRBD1 TGTGCCAGCAGCCCCAGAGATCCGGGACAGGGGCTCAGAAATGAAAAACTGTTTTTT CASSPRDPGQGLRNEKLFF
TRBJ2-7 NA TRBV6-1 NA TGTGCCAGCAGTGATTGGTCGAGGGTCGGGCAGTACTTC CASSDWSRVGQYF
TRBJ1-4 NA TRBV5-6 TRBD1 TGTGCCAGCAGCTTGATGATACAGGGGGCAACTAATGAAAAACTGTTTTTT CASSLMIQGATNEKLFF
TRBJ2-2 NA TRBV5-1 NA TGCGCCAGCAGCCCCGCGAACACCGGGGAGCTGTTTTTT CASSPANTGELFF
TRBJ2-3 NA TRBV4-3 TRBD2 TGCGCCAGCAGCCAAGGCCCGACTAGCGGGAATGCAGATACGCAGTATTTT CASSQGPTSGNADTQYF
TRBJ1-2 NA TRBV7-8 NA TGTGCCAGCAGCGTGCTAGTGGGGGGTGGCGGCTACACCTTC CASSVLVGGGGYTF
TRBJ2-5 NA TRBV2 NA TGTGCCAGCGGGAGGAGACTACCCGGGGAGACCCAGTACTTC CASGRRLPGETQYF
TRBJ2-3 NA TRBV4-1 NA TGCGCCAGCAGCCAAGTGGTCTCGGGTCCTAGCACAGATACGCAGTATTTT CASSQVVSGPSTDTQYF
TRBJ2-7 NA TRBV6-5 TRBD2 TGTGCCAGCAACTCAGCGGGAGGGGCGAGCGAGCAGTACTTC CASNSAGGASEQYF
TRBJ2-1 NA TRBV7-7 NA TGTGCTAGCAGCTTAGTAATATGGTCTAAACAGTTCTTC CASSLVIWSKQFF
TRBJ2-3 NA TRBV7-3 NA TGTGCCAGCGGAATTGGAGGGCCAGATACGCAGTATTTT CASGIGGPDTQYF
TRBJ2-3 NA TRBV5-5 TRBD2 TGTGCCAGCAGCTCCGGACTAGCGGGAGCCACAGATACGCAGTATTTT CASSSGLAGATDTQYF
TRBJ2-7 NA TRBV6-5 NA TGTGCCAGCAGCGGAGGTCCCTACGAGCAGTACTTC CASSGGPYEQYF
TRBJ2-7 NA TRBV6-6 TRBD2 TGTGCCAGCAGTCGGGGGGGCTCCTACGAGCAGTACTTC CASSRGGSYEQYF
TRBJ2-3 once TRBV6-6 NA TGTGCCAGCAGCCACCGCGAGGGTACGCAGTATTTT CASSHREGTQYF
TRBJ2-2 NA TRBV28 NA TGTGCCGGCAGTCGAACCGTGCCGGGAAAGAACACCGGGGAGCTGTTTTTT CAGSRTVPGKNTGELFF
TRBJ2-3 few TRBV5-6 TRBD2 TGTGCCAGCAGCTTGGACGTTGTGGGACTAGCGGGAGGGGATACGCAGTATTTT CASSLDVVGLAGGDTQYF
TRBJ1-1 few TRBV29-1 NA TGCAGCTTATTGGACAGCACCACTGAAGCTTTCTTT CSLLDSTTEAFF
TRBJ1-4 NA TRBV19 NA TGTGCCAGTAGTGACCGGGGAAATAATGAAAAACTGTTTTTT CASSDRGNNEKLFF
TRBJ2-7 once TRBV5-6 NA TGTGCCAGCAGCTTGGGGGAGGGACACCTACGAGCACCCACTTTC CASSLGEGHLRAPTF
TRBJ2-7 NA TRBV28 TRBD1 TGTGCCAGCAGTTTTCCGAGACAGGGGTCCCAACCTTTCTACGAGCAGTACTTC CASSFPRQGSQPFYEQYF
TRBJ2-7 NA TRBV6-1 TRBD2 TGTGCCAGCAGTGAACTAGCGGGCCTCTCCTACGAGCAGTACTTC CASSELAGLSYEQYF
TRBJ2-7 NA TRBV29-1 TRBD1 TGCAGCGTCGTTGATTCCGGGACAGGGAACTCCTACGAGCAGTACTTC CSVVDSGTGNSYEQYF
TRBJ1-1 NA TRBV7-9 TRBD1 TGTGCCAGCAGCTTAGCTGGGACAGGAAACACTGAAGCTTTCTTT CASSLAGTGNTEAFF
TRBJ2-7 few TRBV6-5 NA TGTGCCAGCCGGAGAGAGCAGTACTTC CASRREQYF
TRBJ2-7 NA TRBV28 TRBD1 TGTGCCAGCAGGGACACGGGACAGTTTGGGCGCGAGCAGTACTTC CASRDTGQFGREQYF
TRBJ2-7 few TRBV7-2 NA TGTGCCAGCAGCTTATCGAGCGGAGCCTACGAGCAGTACTTC CASSLSSGAYEQYF
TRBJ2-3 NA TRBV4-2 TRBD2 TGTGCCAGCAGCCTAGGACTAGCGCAAACAGATACGCAGTATTTT CASSLGLAQTDTQYF
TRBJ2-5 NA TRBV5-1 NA TGCGCCAGCAGCTCCGGGAACACCTTATTCCAAGAGACCCAGTACTTC CASSSGNTLFQETQYF
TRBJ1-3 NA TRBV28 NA TGTGCCAGCAGCCTCTTTCCGTCTGGAAACACCATATATTTT CASSLFPSGNTIYF
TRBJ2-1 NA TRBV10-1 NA TGCGCCAGCAGTGGGACATTCGGGTACAATGAGCAGTTCTTC CASSGTFGYNEQFF
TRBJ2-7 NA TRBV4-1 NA TGCGCCAGCAGCCAAGCAGGGAACTCCTACGAGCAGTACTTC CASSQAGNSYEQYF
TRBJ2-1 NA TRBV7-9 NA TGTGCCAGCAGCCAAAACAGGGGGGGGTTCTTC CASSQNRGGFF
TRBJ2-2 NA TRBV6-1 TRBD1 TGTGCCAGCCAAACAGGGGCCGGGGAGCTGTTTTTT CASQTGAGELFF
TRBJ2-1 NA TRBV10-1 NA TGCGCCACCAGTGCCCTCCCGGGGAATGAGCAGTTCTTC CATSALPGNEQFF
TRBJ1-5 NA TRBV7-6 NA TGTGCCAGCAGCGAACGGACAGAACGTAATCAGCCCCAGCATTTT CASSERTERNQPQHF
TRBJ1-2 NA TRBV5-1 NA TGCGCCAGCACCCCGATCCAGGGTGGTAACTATGGCTACACCTTC CASTPIQGGNYGYTF